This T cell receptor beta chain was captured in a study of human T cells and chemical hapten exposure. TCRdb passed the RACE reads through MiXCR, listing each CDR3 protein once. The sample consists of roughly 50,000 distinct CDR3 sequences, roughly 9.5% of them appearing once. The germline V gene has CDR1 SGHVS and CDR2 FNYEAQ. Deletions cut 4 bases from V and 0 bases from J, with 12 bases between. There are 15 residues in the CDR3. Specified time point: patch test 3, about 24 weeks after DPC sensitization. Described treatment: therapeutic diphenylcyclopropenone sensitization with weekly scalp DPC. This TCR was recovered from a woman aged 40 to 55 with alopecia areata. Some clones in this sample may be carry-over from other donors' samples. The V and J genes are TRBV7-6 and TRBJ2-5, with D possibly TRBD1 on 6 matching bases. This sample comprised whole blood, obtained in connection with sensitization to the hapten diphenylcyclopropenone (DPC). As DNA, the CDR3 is TGTGCCAGCAGCTCATTGACAGGTTACCAAGAGACCCAGTACTTC. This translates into CASSSLTGYQETQYF.